The 27 T cell receptor beta chains listed next were all sequenced from one sample in a study of response to subunit inactivated influenza vaccine (dated by TCRdb to 2016 to 2018). Receptor amplification or capture employed RT-PCR. TCRdb names Illumina HiSeq 2500 as the instrument used. In TCRdb, the public reads were trimmed at Q25 with fastp and aligned with MiXCR, with productive beta chains retained. Identical CDR3 protein sequences are pooled into one entry, listed with their most common genes and DNA. This sample gives 800,000 or so distinct CDR3 sequences in total; 21% of them show up just once. 10% of the sample rests with the top ten. The sample in question was PBMCs from blood, obtained more than 4 days after vaccination. These receptors were taken from a man aged 50 to 59 who received an inactivated influenza vaccine. Donor details come from another sample of the same person, matched by shared clones.

The chain uses TRBV12-3 or TRBV12-4 and TRBJ1-1, with 7 nucleotides matching TRBD1. With 5 bases clipped from V and 5 bases from J, the junction kept 5 bases outside the gene matches. The CDR3 is 13 residues long. CDR3 nucleotide sequence: TGTGCCAGCAGTCCTTCCAGGGGGACTGAAGCTTTCTTT. This gives the protein CASSPSRGTEAFF.

The rearrangement joins TRBV20-1 to TRBJ1-3, with D tentatively TRBD1 (5 bases). V lost 6 bases, J lost 1 base, and 16 bases lay in between. Germline values: CDR1 DFQATT, CDR2 SNEGSKA (reference sequence). The CDR3 is 15 residues long. This CDR3 reads CSARPRGPSGNTIYF. CDR3 nucleotide sequence: TGCAGTGCGCGGCCCCGGGGCCCGTCTGGAAACACCATATATTTT.

Only one count was recorded for this clonotype. The chain carries TRBV4-1 and TRBJ2-1, with 8 bases lining up with TRBD1. Germline V gene lookup returns CDR1 MGHRA and CDR2 YSYEKL. The V and J ends lost 3 bases and 0 bases, in that order; junction bases with no gene match: 4. The CDR3 loop spans 16 amino acids. Here the CDR3 reads CASSHQQGGSYNEQFF. In DNA form, the CDR3 reads TGCGCCAGCAGCCATCAACAGGGGGGCTCCTACAATGAGCAGTTCTTC.

This clonotype has only a few counts. This rearrangement joins TRBV4-3 to TRBJ2-1, with D unclear. Germline V gives CDR1 LGHNA, CDR2 YSLEER. This CDR3 region has 17 residues. V was cut by 1 base and J by 2 bases, with 15 bases left in between. In DNA form, the CDR3 reads TGCGCCAGCAGCCAAGTGTTCGGTGTACCGGCCTACAATGAGCAGTTCTTC. Amino acids: CASSQVFGVPAYNEQFF.

The chain recombines TRBV6-1 with TRBJ2-2; D may be TRBD1 or TRBD2 (6 bases each). Trimming removed 5 bases from V and 7 bases from J, with 17 bases in between. The germline V gene encodes CDR1 MNHNS and CDR2 SASEGT. This CDR3 is 15 amino acids long. CDR3 amino acids: CASSLPGARVGELFF. CDR3 nucleotide sequence: TGTGCCAGCAGTCTTCCGGGGGCGAGGGTCGGGGAGCTGTTTTTT.

The chain joins TRBV27 to TRBJ2-7; 13 bases match TRBD2. J lost 4 bases, V lost 4 bases, and 7 bases had no gene match. The CDR3 is 16 amino acids. In germline, CDR1 is MNHEY, CDR2 SMNVEV (reference sequence). In DNA, the CDR3 is TGTGCCAGCAGTTCCCTACTAGCGGGGGGGCCTTACGAGCAGTACTTC. Encoded protein: CASSSLLAGGPYEQYF.

This clonotype was seen repeatedly, ten times or more. V gene TRBV20-1 combines with J gene TRBJ2-4, with D hard to call. The germline V gene has CDR1 DFQATT and CDR2 SNEGSKA (reference sequence). The V end was cut by 0 bases, the J end by 5 bases, with 11 bases between. CDR3 length equals 14 residues. Here the CDR3 DNA reads TGCAGTGCTAGAGATAATTACCGGGAAAACATTCAGTACTTC. As protein: CSARDNYRENIQYF.

This clonotype occurred a few times. The gene calls are TRBV7-9 and TRBJ1-6; 8 bases are a match to TRBD1. CDR3 length equals 14 residues. V gave up 5 bases and J gave up 10 bases; unmatched junction bases: 7. Germline CDR1 is SEHNR and CDR2 is FQNEAQ (reference sequence). The CDR3 DNA is TGTGCCAGCAGCCGCGGACAGGGTGAATCACCCCTCCACTTT. It is translated as CASSRGQGESPLHF.

V gene TRBV20-1 combines with J gene TRBJ2-3, with TRBD2 identical over 7 bases. This CDR3 is built from 16 residues. CDR1 and CDR2 (germline): DFQATT, SNEGSKA (reference sequence). V gave up 3 bases and J gave up 4 bases; unmatched junction bases: 13. Here the CDR3 DNA reads TGCAGTGCTAGGAAGGAGACTAGCCGGTACCCAGATACGCAGTATTTT. Its translation is CSARKETSRYPDTQYF.

The chain couples TRBV5-6 to TRBJ2-1; 9 nucleotides align to TRBD1. CDR3 length: 15 residues. The junction had 12 bases not matched to a gene; V was cut back by 4 bases and J by 10 bases. Germline-derived CDR1 and CDR2 are SGHDT and YYEEEE. The CDR3 DNA sequence: TGTGCCAGCAGCCCCCCAAACAGGGGGCGCGGGGAGCAGTTCTTC. Residues: CASSPPNRGRGEQFF. Variable domain in full (rest from reference TRBV5-6 and TRBJ2-1): DAGVTQSPTHLIKTRGQQVTLRCSPKSGHDTVSWYQQALGQGPQFIFQYYEEEERQRGNFPDRFSGHQFPNYSSELNVNALLLGDSALYLCASSPPNRGRGEQFFGPGTRLTVL.

This clonotype was seen more than once but under ten times. The CDR3 coding sequence is TGTGCCAGCAGTTTATGGGGACAGGGCTATGGCTACACCTTC. This sequence encodes CASSLWGQGYGYTF. This chain connects TRBV12-3 or TRBV12-4 to TRBJ1-2; 9 bases fit TRBD1. The CDR3 sequence is 14 residues long. Trimming at V came to 2 bases and at J to 4 bases, leaving 2 bases not matched to a gene.

This clonotype occurred many times. V is TRBV10-3 and J is TRBJ2-5; no clear D gene. V was shortened by 7 bases and J by 2 bases, with 17 bases between the two germline ends. The germline CDR1 and CDR2 sequences are ENHRY and SYGVKD. This CDR3 contains 15 residues. CDR3 DNA: TGTGCCATCAATGAAGATCCTACCGGGCAAGAGACCCAGTACTTC. The encoded protein is CAINEDPTGQETQYF.

In its sample, this clonotype was seen a few times. This chain joins TRBV4-2 and TRBJ2-1; 10 positions agree with TRBD2. The CDR3 is 16 residues long. Germline trimming cut 4 bases from V and 3 bases from J; bases unmatched to any gene: 6. Germline-derived CDR1 and CDR2 are LGHNA and YNFKEQ. CDR3 sequence: CASSLITSGNYNEQFF. CDR3 sequence (DNA): TGTGCCAGCAGCCTAATAACTAGCGGGAACTACAATGAGCAGTTCTTC.

This clonotype was recorded many times. This chain joins TRBV6-1 and TRBJ2-3; 12 bases are shared with TRBD1. V trimming: 6 bases; J trimming: 6 bases; junction bases outside the gene matches: 4. The germline V gene has CDR1 MNHNS and CDR2 SASEGT. The CDR3 loop spans 14 amino acids. The CDR3 nucleotides are TGTGCCAGCAGCCGGGACAGGGGGCCGGATACGCAGTATTTT. Amino acids: CASSRDRGPDTQYF.

This clonotype was seen more than once but under ten times. The chain joins TRBV2 to TRBJ1-2, with 7 bases fitting TRBD1. V lost 7 bases, J lost 3 bases, and 5 bases stayed unmatched. The CDR3 sequence is 13 residues long. Germline V gene data show CDR1 as SNHLY and CDR2 as FYNNEI. The CDR3 coding sequence is TGTGCCAGCACCCCGGGACAGTACTATGGCTACACCTTC. This translates into CASTPGQYYGYTF.

This clonotype was seen a few times. The chain recombines TRBV20-1 with TRBJ2-7; 8 bases are a match to TRBD2. Trimming removed 3 bases from V and 3 bases from J; junction bases left unmatched: 7. Germline V gene lookup returns CDR1 DFQATT and CDR2 SNEGSKA (reference sequence). This CDR3 has 14 residues. The CDR3 coding sequence is TGCAGTGCTAGCCAGACTAGCGCCCTCTACGAGCAGTACTTC. This sequence encodes CSASQTSALYEQYF.

The chain combines TRBV4-2 with TRBJ2-7; weak D call: TRBD2 (5 bases). The CDR3 is 14 residues long. Germline V gene data show CDR1 as LGHNA and CDR2 as YNFKEQ. Trimming removed 0 bases from V and 1 base from J, with 7 bases in between. CDR3 in DNA: TGTGCCAGCAGCCAAGAAGGACTTTCCTACGAGCAGTACTTC. This translates into CASSQEGLSYEQYF.

This clonotype was counted between two and nine times. The V gene is TRBV7-2, the J gene TRBJ2-6, with a weak D call TRBD1 (8 bases). Germline CDR1 reads SGHTA; CDR2 reads FQGNSA. The CDR3 is 16 amino acids. V was shortened by 4 bases and J by 2 bases, with 12 bases between the two germline ends. CDR3 region: CASSYRGGTGANVLTF. CDR3 in DNA: TGTGCCAGCAGCTACAGGGGGGGGACTGGGGCCAACGTCCTGACTTTC.

This clonotype was counted a few times. This chain links TRBV7-9 with TRBJ1-2; TRBD1 matches at 8 bases. This CDR3 comprises 15 residues. V dropped 5 bases and J dropped 2; count of bases not matched to a gene: 7. Per germline, CDR1 SEHNR and CDR2 FQNEAQ (reference sequence). Written as DNA, the CDR3 is TGTGCCAGCAGCACAAACAGGGGGTTGAACTATGGCTACACCTTC. Translating it yields CASSTNRGLNYGYTF.

In its sample, this clonotype was seen a few times. This chain joins TRBV20-1 and TRBJ1-6, with a tentative D call TRBD1 (5 bases). Germline CDR1 is DFQATT and CDR2 is SNEGSKA (reference sequence). This CDR3 is built from 13 residues. Between the trimmed V and J ends, which lost 3 bases and 8 bases, there was a span of 11 bases. CDR3 sequence (DNA): TGCAGTGCTAGTGCAGGGACCTATTCACCCCTCCACTTT. It is translated as CSASAGTYSPLHF.

This clonotype was counted between two and nine times. The V gene is TRBV7-8, the J gene TRBJ2-3; 7 nucleotides line up with TRBD1. CDR1 is SGHVS, CDR2 FQNEAQ, per germline. With V trimmed by 5 bases and J by 1 base, 6 bases remained unmatched. The length of the CDR3 is 15 residues. The CDR3 region has the DNA TGTGCCAGCAGCATAAGACAGGGAGGCACAGATACGCAGTATTTT. This sequence encodes CASSIRQGGTDTQYF.

This clonotype has just a few counts. The rearrangement links TRBV4-1 to TRBJ1-1; D gene unclear. From germline, CDR1 is MGHRA and CDR2 YSYEKL. With 3 bases removed from V and 7 bases from J, the gap between germline ends came to 15 bases. This CDR3 contains 14 residues. CDR3 in amino acids: CASSHLSGQVEAFF. In nucleotides, the CDR3 is TGCGCCAGCAGCCACCTTTCTGGGCAGGTTGAAGCTTTCTTT.

The chain employs TRBV5-1 and TRBJ1-1, with D hard to call. Per the germline V gene, CDR1 is SGHRS and CDR2 is YFSETQ. The CDR3 consists of 13 residues. V shed 4 bases and J shed 5 bases, with 12 bases lying between them. The CDR3 loop reads CASSPRPGTEAFF. In DNA form, the CDR3 reads TGCGCCAGCAGCCCCAGGCCGGGGACTGAAGCTTTCTTT.

This chain joins TRBV21-1 and TRBJ2-1; no check of the table's D call, TRBD2, against the DNA was made. TRBV21-1 is recorded as a pseudogene. This CDR3 has 16 amino acids. Written as DNA, the CDR3 is TGTGCCAGCAGGAAAGGGGAAGGCGGGAGGAACGGTACGGAGCTCTTC. Translated: CASRKGEGGRNGTELF.

The chain couples TRBV20-1 to TRBJ1-5; D ambiguous. Trimming cost V 5 bases and J 7 bases, with 12 bases left between them. Germline loops: CDR1 DFQATT, CDR2 SNEGSKA (reference sequence). This CDR3 is built from 12 residues. CDR3 sequence reads: CSAYPLGQPQHF. The CDR3 nucleotides read TGCAGTGCTTATCCCCTGGGGCAGCCCCAGCATTTT.

The V gene is TRBV5-1, the J gene TRBJ2-2; the match to TRBD1 covers 9 bases. The V gene's germline CDR1 is SGHRS and CDR2 YFSETQ. V shed 4 bases and J 2 bases; nucleotides not matched to a gene: 9. This CDR3 comprises 17 residues. CDR3 loop: CASSNPSQGANTGELFF. The DNA for the CDR3 is TGCGCCAGCAGCAACCCCTCACAGGGGGCTAACACCGGGGAGCTGTTTTTT.

The chain is built from TRBV10-3 and TRBJ2-5; 8 bases line up with TRBD1. CDR1 is ENHRY, CDR2 SYGVKD, per germline. CDR3 length: 15 amino acids. Losses at the gene ends were 10 bases for V and 5 bases for J; bases not matched to a gene: 15. The CDR3 loop reads CATAPRTGLWETQYF. Here the CDR3 DNA reads TGTGCCACGGCCCCCCGGACAGGGTTATGGGAGACCCAGTACTTC.